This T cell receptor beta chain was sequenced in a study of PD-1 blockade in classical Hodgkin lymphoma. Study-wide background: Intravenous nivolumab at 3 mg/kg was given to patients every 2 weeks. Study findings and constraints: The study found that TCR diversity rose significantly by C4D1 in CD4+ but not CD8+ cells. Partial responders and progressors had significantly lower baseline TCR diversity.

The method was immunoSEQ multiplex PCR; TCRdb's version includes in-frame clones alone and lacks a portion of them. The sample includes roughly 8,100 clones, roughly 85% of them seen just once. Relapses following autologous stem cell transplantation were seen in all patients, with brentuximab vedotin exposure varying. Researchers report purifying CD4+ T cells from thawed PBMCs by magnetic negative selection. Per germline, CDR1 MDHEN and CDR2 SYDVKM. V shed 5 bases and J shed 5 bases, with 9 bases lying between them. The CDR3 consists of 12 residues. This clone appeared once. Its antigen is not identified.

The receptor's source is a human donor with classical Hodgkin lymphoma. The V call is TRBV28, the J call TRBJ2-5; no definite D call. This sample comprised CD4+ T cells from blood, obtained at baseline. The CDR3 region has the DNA TGTGCCAGCAGTCCTACGAGGGAGACCCAGTACTTC. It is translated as CASSPTRETQYF.